What follows describes a single TCR beta chain. A far larger clone is a single base away, which makes a read error likely. The CDR3 has 14 residues. The V gene's germline CDR1 is MDHEN and CDR2 SYDVKM. The source of the sample is a study of shared clonotypes between healthy human individuals. With ten immunoSEQ deep assay plates, unsorted PBMC DNA underwent sequencing. Only in-frame clones appear in the TCRdb table, and some are missing; sequencing was by immunoSEQ multiplex PCR. The sample lists about 470,000 clones, 79% occurring once. This rearrangement joins TRBV28 to TRBJ1-1; D is possibly TRBD1 (5 bases). The sample consisted of PBMCs. The sequence was collected from a woman aged 40 to 50 in good health. Some clones in this sample may be carry-over from other donors' samples. CDR3 coding DNA: TGTGTCAGCAGAAGGTGGGGGGAGAACACTGAAGCTTTCTTT. Translating it yields CVSRRWGENTEAFF.